This T cell receptor (beta chain) is from a study of Ad26.COV2.S vaccination and SARS-CoV-2 variants. The table came from immunoSEQ multiplex PCR; TCRdb's copy has only in-frame clones and leaves some out. In the table there are under 500,000 clones, approximately 92% of which are singletons. Germline CDR1 reads SGHKS; CDR2 reads YYEKEE (reference sequence). V lost 0 bases to trimming and J lost 5 bases, with 15 bases between them. The CDR3 has 16 amino acids. With regard to this clone: Its specificity is unknown.

Study findings and constraints: Once vaccination had occurred, spike-specific CD8+ and CD4+ T cell responses reportedly showed substantial breadth. While placebo recipients had lower spike-specific TCR breadth, vaccine recipients had more.

This sample's treatment: about 20 received Ad26.COV2.S at low or high dose, single or two shots; several received placebo; per-sample allocation not given. Vaccine and placebo recipients were sampled on day 63 after the first injection. This person who donated was an adult of 18-55 years in Boston. This TCR derives from a person aged 18-65 years who received the Ad26.COV2.S COVID-19 vaccine or a placebo. The V gene is TRBV5-5, the J gene TRBJ1-5; D possibly corresponds to TRBD1 (5 bases). Sequencing was performed on peripheral blood, taken in a trial of Ad26.COV2.S vaccine versus placebo. This CDR3 is CASSLGPDTYYQPQHF. The CDR3 DNA reads TGTGCCAGCAGCTTGGGCCCGGACACCTATTATCAGCCCCAGCATTTT.